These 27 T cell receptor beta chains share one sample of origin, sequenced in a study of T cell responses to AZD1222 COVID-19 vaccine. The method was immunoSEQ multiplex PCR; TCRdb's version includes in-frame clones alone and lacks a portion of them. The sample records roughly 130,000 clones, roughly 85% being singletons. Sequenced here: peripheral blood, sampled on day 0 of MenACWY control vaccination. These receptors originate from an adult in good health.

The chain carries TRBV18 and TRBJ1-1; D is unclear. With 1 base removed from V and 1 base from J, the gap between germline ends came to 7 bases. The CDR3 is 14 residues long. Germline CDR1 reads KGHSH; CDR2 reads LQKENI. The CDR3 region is CASSPQLGNTEAFF. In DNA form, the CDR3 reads TGTGCCAGCTCACCACAGCTGGGGAACACTGAAGCTTTCTTT.

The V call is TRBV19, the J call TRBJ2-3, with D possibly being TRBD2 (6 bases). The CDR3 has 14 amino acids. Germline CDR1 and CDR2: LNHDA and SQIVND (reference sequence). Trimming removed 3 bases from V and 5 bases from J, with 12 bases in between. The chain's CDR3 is CASSIPGVKDTQYF. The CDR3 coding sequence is TGTGCCAGTAGTATTCCGGGAGTTAAAGATACGCAGTATTTT.

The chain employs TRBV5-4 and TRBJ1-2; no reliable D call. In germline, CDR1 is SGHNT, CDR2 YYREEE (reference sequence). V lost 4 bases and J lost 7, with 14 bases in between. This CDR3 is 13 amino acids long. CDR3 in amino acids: CASSREFEGGYTF. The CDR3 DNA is TGTGCCAGCAGCCGAGAGTTCGAAGGTGGCTACACCTTC.

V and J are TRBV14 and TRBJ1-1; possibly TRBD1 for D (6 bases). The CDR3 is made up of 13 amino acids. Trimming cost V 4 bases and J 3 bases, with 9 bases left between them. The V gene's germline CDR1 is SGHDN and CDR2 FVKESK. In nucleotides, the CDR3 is TGTGCCAGCAGCCGACAGGCGCACACTGAAGCTTTCTTT. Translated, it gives CASSRQAHTEAFF.

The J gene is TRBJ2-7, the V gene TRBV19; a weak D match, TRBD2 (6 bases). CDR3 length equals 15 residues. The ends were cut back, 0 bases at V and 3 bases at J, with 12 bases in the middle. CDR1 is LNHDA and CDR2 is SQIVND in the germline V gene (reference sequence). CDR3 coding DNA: TGTGCCAGTAGTATAGAGTCGGGGGTGGGCTACGAGCAGTACTTC. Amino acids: CASSIESGVGYEQYF.

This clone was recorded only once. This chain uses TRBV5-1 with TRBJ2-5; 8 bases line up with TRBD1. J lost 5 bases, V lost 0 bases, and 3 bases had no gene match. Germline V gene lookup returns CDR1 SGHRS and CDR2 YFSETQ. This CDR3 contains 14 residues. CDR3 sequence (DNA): TGCGCCAGCAGCTTGGAGCAGGGGGCGGAGACCCAGTACTTC. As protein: CASSLEQGAETQYF.

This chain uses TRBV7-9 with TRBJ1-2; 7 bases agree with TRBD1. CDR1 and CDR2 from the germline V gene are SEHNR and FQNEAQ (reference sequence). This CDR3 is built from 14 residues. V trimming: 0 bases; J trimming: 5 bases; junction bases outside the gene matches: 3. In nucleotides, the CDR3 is TGTGCCAGCAGCTTAGCGTCGACAGGGTATGGCTACACCTTC. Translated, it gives CASSLASTGYGYTF.

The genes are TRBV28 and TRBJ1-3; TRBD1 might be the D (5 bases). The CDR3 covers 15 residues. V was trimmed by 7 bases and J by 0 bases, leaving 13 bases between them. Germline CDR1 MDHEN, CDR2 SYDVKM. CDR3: CASIPGLPSGNTIYF. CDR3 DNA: TGTGCCAGCATTCCGGGACTGCCCTCTGGAAACACCATATATTTT.

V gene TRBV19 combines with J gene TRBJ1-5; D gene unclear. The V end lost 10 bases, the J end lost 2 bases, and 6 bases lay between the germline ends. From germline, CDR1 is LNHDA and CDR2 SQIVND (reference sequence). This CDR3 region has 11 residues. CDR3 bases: TGTGCCACAGGAGGCAATCAGCCCCAGCATTTT. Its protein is CATGGNQPQHF.

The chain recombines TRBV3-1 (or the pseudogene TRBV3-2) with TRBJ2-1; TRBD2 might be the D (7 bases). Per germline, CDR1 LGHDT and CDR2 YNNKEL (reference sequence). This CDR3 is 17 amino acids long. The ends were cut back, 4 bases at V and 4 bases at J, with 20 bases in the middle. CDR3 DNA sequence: TGTGCCAGCAGCCCAGGATATAGGGGGGGAAGGTACAATGAGCAGTTCTTC. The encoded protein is CASSPGYRGGRYNEQFF.

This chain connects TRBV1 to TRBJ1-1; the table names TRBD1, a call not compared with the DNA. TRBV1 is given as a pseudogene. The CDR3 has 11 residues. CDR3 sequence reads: CTSNPRGEAFF. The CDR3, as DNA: TGCACCAGCAACCCCAGGGGTGAAGCTTTCTTT.

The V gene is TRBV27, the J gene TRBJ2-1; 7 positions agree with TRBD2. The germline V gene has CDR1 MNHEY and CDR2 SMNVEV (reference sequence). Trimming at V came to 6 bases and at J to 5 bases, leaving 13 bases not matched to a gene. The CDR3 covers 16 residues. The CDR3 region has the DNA TGTGCCAGCAGCCGCGTGTTCCGCGGGAGAGACAATGAGCAGTTCTTC. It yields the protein CASSRVFRGRDNEQFF.

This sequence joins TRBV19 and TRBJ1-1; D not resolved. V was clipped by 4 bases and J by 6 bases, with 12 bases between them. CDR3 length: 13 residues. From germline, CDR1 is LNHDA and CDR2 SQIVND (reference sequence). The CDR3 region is CASSTLRVAEAFF. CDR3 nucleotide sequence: TGTGCCAGTAGTACTCTACGGGTGGCTGAAGCTTTCTTT.

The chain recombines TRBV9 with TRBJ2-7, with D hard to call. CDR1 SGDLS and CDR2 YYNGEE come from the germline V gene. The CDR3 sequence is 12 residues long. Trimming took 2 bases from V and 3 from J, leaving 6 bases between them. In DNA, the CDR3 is TGTGCCAGCAGCGTCCCGTTCTACGAGCAGTACTTC. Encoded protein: CASSVPFYEQYF.

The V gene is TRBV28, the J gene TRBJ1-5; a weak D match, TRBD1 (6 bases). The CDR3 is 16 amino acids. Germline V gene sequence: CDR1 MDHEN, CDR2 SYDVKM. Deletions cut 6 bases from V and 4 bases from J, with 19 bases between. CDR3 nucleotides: TGTGCCAGCAGCCATCACCTGGGGCAGGGGAATCAGCCCCAGCATTTT. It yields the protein CASSHHLGQGNQPQHF.

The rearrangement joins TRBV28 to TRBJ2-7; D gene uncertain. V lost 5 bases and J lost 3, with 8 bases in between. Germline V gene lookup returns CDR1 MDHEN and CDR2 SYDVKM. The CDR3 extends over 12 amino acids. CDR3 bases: TGTGCCAGCAGTACGTCAGGCTACGAGCAGTACTTC. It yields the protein CASSTSGYEQYF.

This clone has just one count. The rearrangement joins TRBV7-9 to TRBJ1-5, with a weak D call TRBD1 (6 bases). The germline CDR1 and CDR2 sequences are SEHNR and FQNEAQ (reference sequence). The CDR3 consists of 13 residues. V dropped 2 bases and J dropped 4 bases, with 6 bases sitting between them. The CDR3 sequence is CASSLQGNQPQHF. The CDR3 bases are TGTGCCAGCAGCTTACAGGGGAATCAGCCCCAGCATTTT.

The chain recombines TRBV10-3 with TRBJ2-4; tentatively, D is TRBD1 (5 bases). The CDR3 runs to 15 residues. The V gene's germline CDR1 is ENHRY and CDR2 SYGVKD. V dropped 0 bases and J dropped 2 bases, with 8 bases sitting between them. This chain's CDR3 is CAISESAGSKNIQYF. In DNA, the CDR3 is TGTGCCATCAGTGAGTCGGCAGGGTCCAAAAACATTCAGTACTTC.

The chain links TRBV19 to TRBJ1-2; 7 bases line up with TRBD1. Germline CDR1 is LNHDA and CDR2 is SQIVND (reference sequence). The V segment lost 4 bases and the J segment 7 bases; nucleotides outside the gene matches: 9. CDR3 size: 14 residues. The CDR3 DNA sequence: TGTGCCAGTAGTACGACAGGGAGCGGCGGTGGCTACACCTTC. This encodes CASSTTGSGGGYTF. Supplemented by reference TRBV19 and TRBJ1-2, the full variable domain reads DGGITQSPKYLFRKEGQNVTLSCEQNLNHDAMYWYRQDPGQGLRLIYYSQIVNDFQKGDIAEGYSVSREKKESFPLTVTSAQKNPTAFYLCASSTTGSGGGYTFGSGTRLTVV.

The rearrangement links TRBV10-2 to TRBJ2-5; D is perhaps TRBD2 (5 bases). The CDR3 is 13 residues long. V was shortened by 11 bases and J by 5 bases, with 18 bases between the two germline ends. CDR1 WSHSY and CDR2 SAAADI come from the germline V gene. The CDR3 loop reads CAVSSGPTETQYF. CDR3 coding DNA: TGCGCCGTGTCCAGCGGCCCTACGGAGACCCAGTACTTC.

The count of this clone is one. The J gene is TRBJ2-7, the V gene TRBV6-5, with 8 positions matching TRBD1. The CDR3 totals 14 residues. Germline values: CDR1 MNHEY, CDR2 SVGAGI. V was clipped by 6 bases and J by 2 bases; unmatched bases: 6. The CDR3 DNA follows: TGTGCCAGCAGCAAACCGGGACAGGCCTACGAGCAGTACTTC. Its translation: CASSKPGQAYEQYF.

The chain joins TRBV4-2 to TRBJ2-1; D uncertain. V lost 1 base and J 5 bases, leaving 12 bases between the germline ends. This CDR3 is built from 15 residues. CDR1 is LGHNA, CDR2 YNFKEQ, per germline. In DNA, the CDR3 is TGTGCCAGCAGCCAAGTGTCCCAGCCCGACAATGAGCAGTTCTTC. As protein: CASSQVSQPDNEQFF.

This CDR3 is CAWSISRVAGFTDTQYF. CDR3 nucleotide sequence: TGTGCCTGGAGTATATCACGGGTAGCGGGATTTACAGATACGCAGTATTTT. The rearrangement joins TRBV30 to TRBJ2-3; 8 bases align to TRBD2. This CDR3 region has 17 residues. Trimming took 2 bases from V and 3 from J; bases not matched to a gene: 13. Germline V gives CDR1 GTSNPN, CDR2 SVGIG (reference sequence).

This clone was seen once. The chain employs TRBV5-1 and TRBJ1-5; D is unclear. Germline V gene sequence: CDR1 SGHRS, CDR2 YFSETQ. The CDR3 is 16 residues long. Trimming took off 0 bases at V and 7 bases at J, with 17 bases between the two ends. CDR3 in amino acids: CASSLGFGDGKQPQHF. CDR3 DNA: TGCGCCAGCAGCTTGGGATTCGGGGATGGTAAACAGCCCCAGCATTTT.

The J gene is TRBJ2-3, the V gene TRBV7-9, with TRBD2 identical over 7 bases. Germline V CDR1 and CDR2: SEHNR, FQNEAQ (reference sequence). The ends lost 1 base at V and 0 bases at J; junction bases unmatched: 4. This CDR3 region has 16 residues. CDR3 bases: TGTGCCAGCAGCTTAGAGGGAGGGAGGAGCACAGATACGCAGTATTTT. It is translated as CASSLEGGRSTDTQYF.

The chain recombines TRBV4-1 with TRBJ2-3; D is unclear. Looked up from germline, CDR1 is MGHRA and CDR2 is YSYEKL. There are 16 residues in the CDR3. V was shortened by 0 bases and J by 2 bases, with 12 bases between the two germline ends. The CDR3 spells CASSQDLTAYTDTQYF. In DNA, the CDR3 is TGCGCCAGCAGCCAAGATCTAACAGCTTACACAGATACGCAGTATTTT.

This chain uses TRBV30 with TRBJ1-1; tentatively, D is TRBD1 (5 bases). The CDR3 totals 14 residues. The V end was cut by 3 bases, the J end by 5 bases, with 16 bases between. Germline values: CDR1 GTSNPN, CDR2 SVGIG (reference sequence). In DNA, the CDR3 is TGTGCCTGGAGCACGAGTCGGGGGAAAACTGAAGCTTTCTTT. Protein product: CAWSTSRGKTEAFF.